Sequencing of this T cell receptor (beta chain) was carried out in a study of blood T cell repertoires in COVID-19. Overall study: Researchers got acute and convalescent COVID-19 samples from the United States, Italy and Spain.

The protocol was immunoSEQ multiplex PCR, while the TCRdb copy is restricted to in-frame clones and leaves out a portion. The sample consists of approximately 100,000 clones, about 90% of them appearing once. Per germline, CDR1 KGHDR and CDR2 SFDVKD. The CDR3 extends over 12 amino acids. Trimming left V 5 bases short and J 2 bases short, with 5 bases between. What was sequenced was peripheral blood. The J gene is TRBJ1-2, the V gene TRBV24-1; D not resolved. The receptor's source is a human donor with COVID-19, enrolled during active disease. The donor label of this sample is uncertain. The CDR3 region is CATSGGNYGYTF. The CDR3 DNA reads TGTGCCACCAGTGGAGGGAACTATGGCTACACCTTC.